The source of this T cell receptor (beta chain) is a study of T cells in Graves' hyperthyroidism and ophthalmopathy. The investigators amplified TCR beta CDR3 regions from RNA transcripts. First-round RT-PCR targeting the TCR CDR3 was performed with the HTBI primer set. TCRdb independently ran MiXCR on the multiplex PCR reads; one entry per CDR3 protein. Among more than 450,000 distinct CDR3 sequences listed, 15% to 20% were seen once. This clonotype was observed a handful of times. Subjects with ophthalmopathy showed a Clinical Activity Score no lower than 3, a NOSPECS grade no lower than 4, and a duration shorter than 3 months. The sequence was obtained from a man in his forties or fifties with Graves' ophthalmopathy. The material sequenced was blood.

In DNA, the CDR3 is TGTGCCAGCGGGTCCCGGGAGGCCCCCTACAATGAGCAGTTCTTC. This codes for CASGSREAPYNEQFF. The V gene is TRBV12-3 or TRBV12-4, the J gene TRBJ2-1, with 7 bases that match TRBD2. The trim removed 8 bases at V and 2 bases at J, leaving 9 bases unmatched. The CDR3 runs to 15 residues.